This TCR beta chain comes out of a study of T cell responses to AZD1222 COVID-19 vaccine. Profiled with immunoSEQ multiplex PCR; TCRdb holds only in-frame clones, not every one. The table includes 59,000 or so clones, roughly four fifths detected once. The CDR3 sequence is 16 residues long. Germline CDR1 is MNHEY and CDR2 is SMNVEV (reference sequence). Trimming shortened V by 6 bases and J by 4 bases, and 18 bases separated the two germline ends. The starting material was peripheral blood, obtained on day 0 of AZD1222 vaccination. The TCR was taken from an adult in good health. The chain links TRBV27 to TRBJ1-4; D might be TRBD1 (5 bases). CDR3 bases: TGTGCCAGCAGCTATCGTAATCAGGGCGGTAATGAAAAACTGTTTTTT. This sequence encodes CASSYRNQGGNEKLFF.